The sequence of this T cell receptor beta chain was determined in a study of blood T cell repertoires in COVID-19. Study-level information: T cells, B-cell-depleted T cells, or PBMCs supplied cDNA or gDNA.

The ends lost 7 bases at V and 0 bases at J; junction bases unmatched: 9. The CDR3 consists of 16 residues. Germline CDR1 SGHAT, CDR2 FQNNGV. How the authors handled the data: Amplification of reference gene primers provided the estimated nucleated cell counts. The protocol was immunoSEQ multiplex PCR, while the TCRdb copy is restricted to in-frame clones and leaves out a portion. V and J calls and clone size follow that table, whereas D and trimming were derived from the DNA. The data show fewer than 300,000 clones, around 90% seen once. Seattle researchers signed up patients amid active infection and tracked them longitudinally.

The V call is TRBV11-2, the J call TRBJ2-1; 7 nucleotides match TRBD1. The sequencing sample was made of peripheral blood. The receptor was isolated from a woman in her forties or fifties with COVID-19, enrolled during active disease. CDR3 sequence reads: CASTTTGLRSYNEQFF. CDR3 nucleotide sequence: TGTGCCAGCACCACGACAGGGCTCCGCTCCTACAATGAGCAGTTCTTC.